Listed here are 14 T cell receptor beta chains from one sample, sequenced in a study of blood T cell repertoires in COVID-19. The protocol was immunoSEQ multiplex PCR, while the TCRdb copy is restricted to in-frame clones and leaves out a portion. The top ten clones hold about 10% of a sample with 130,000 to 150,000 clones, roughly 83% of them seen once. The specimen was PBMCs or T cells enriched from blood (not recorded which). The origin of the receptors is a man between 45 and 60 years old who had recovered from COVID-19.

This clone was counted between two and nine times. The chain recombines TRBV6-4 with TRBJ2-3; perhaps TRBD1 as D (6 bases). The CDR3 length is 16 residues. V was clipped by 2 bases and J by 1 base, with 13 bases between them. Germline V gives CDR1 MRHNA, CDR2 SNTAGT. This CDR3 is CASSDATGSGTDTQYF. CDR3 in DNA: TGTGCCAGCAGTGACGCGACAGGCTCCGGCACAGATACGCAGTATTTT.

The rearrangement uses TRBV30 and TRBJ2-5, with 8 bases matching TRBD2. The CDR3 runs 14 residues. The V segment lost 2 bases and the J segment 1 base; nucleotides outside the gene matches: 3. In germline, CDR1 is GTSNPN, CDR2 SVGIG (reference sequence). Written as DNA, the CDR3 is TGTGCCTGGAGTATGGGACTAGTCCAAGAGACCCAGTACTTC. This gives the protein CAWSMGLVQETQYF. The whole variable domain, remainder taken from reference TRBV30 and TRBJ2-5, is SQTIHQWPATLVQPVGSPLSLECTVEGTSNPNLYWYRQAAGRGLQLLFYSVGIGQISSEVPQNLSASRPQDRQFILSSKKLLLSDSGFYLCAWSMGLVQETQYFGPGTRLLVL.

This clone has just one count. This chain connects TRBV11-2 to TRBJ2-3; D call uncertain. This CDR3 region has 14 residues. V was pared by 3 bases and J by 4 bases, with 11 bases between. Germline assignment: CDR1 SGHAT and CDR2 FQNNGV. CDR3 sequence: CASSLGLRPDTQYF. In nucleotides, the CDR3 is TGTGCCAGCAGCTTGGGCTTAAGGCCAGATACGCAGTATTTT.

This clone appeared once. This rearrangement joins TRBV6-2 or TRBV6-3 to TRBJ2-7; D unresolved. Germline CDR1 MNHEY, CDR2 SVGEGT. V lost 2 bases, J lost 2 bases, and 13 bases lay in between. This CDR3 comprises 15 residues. CDR3 sequence reads: CASSYGAGDPYEQYF. CDR3 bases: TGTGCCAGCAGTTACGGTGCCGGAGATCCCTACGAGCAGTACTTC.

The chain uses TRBV6-5 and TRBJ1-2, with D perhaps matching TRBD1 (6 bases). V lost 10 bases and J 5 bases, leaving 17 bases between the germline ends. CDR1 and CDR2 from the germline V gene are MNHEY and SVGAGI. The CDR3 runs 13 residues. The CDR3, as DNA: TGTGCCACCCTCGAGCACAGGGATTATGGCTACACCTTC. Its protein product is CATLEHRDYGYTF.

This chain links TRBV28 with TRBJ1-1; D gene unclear. The CDR3 contains 14 residues. Trimming cost V 8 bases and J 1 base, with 14 bases left between them. Germline V CDR1 and CDR2: MDHEN, SYDVKM. CDR3: CASAYSGWNTEAFF. The CDR3 DNA sequence: TGTGCCAGCGCGTACAGCGGATGGAACACTGAAGCTTTCTTT. The variable domain in full, with the rest retrieved from reference TRBV28 and TRBJ1-1, is DVKVTQSSRYLVKRTGEKVFLECVQDMDHENMFWYRQDPGLGLRLIYFSYDVKMKEKGDIPEGYSVSREKKERFSLILESASTNQTSMYLCASAYSGWNTEAFFGQGTRLTVV.

This chain uses TRBV5-4 with TRBJ2-7; 8 bases are a match to TRBD1. There are 14 residues in the CDR3. In germline, CDR1 is SGHNT, CDR2 YYREEE (reference sequence). The J segment lost 4 bases and the V segment lost 4 bases, leaving 7 bases of the junction unmatched. The CDR3 bases are TGTGCCAGCAGCATAGGACAGGGCGGGTACGAGCAGTACTTC. It codes for CASSIGQGGYEQYF.

V is TRBV27 and J is TRBJ2-1; 10 nucleotides agree with TRBD1. Germline V CDR1 and CDR2: MNHEY, SMNVEV (reference sequence). The CDR3 extends over 15 amino acids. J was trimmed by 6 bases and V by 6 bases; bases with no gene match: 8. The CDR3 loop is CASRRGTGAINEQFF. For the CDR3, the DNA is TGTGCCAGCAGGCGTGGGACAGGGGCTATCAATGAGCAGTTCTTC.

This chain links TRBV6-2 or TRBV6-3 with TRBJ1-1, with D perhaps TRBD1 (5 bases). This CDR3 spans 15 amino acids. Germline assignment: CDR1 MNHEY and CDR2 SVGEGT. Trimming removed 4 bases at V and 0 bases at J, with 12 bases between. The CDR3 spells CASSFQGSMNTEAFF. CDR3 coding DNA: TGTGCCAGCAGTTTCCAGGGTTCCATGAACACTGAAGCTTTCTTT.

The rearrangement joins TRBV2 to TRBJ2-3, with 7 bases lining up with TRBD2. This CDR3 region has 13 residues. The germline CDR1 and CDR2 sequences are SNHLY and FYNNEI. Trimming took 8 bases from V and 13 from J; bases not matched to a gene: 15. CDR3 DNA: TGTGCCAGCGGAAACCCCGGACTAGTTTCAAAGTATTTT. Translating it yields CASGNPGLVSKYF. The variable domain in full, completed from reference TRBV2 and TRBJ2-3, reads EPEVTQTPSHQVTQMGQEVILRCVPISNHLYFYWYRQILGQKVEFLVSFYNNEISEKSEIFDDQFSVERPDGSNFTLKIRSTKLEDSAMYFCASGNPGLVSKYFGPGTRLTVL.

For the CDR3, the DNA is TGCGCCAGCAGCTTGGGAGTTTCGGGACAGGGGGGAAATCAGCCCCAGCATTTT. Translating it yields CASSLGVSGQGGNQPQHF. The chain links TRBV5-1 to TRBJ1-5; 11 bases line up with TRBD1. This CDR3 contains 18 residues. Losses at the gene ends were 0 bases for V and 4 bases for J; bases not matched to a gene: 9. The germline CDR1 and CDR2 sequences are SGHRS and YFSETQ.

V usage is TRBV9 and J usage is TRBJ2-1, with 7 bases matching TRBD2. J lost 0 bases, V lost 0 bases, and 6 bases had no gene match. Germline V gene data show CDR1 as SGDLS and CDR2 as YYNGEE. CDR3 length: 17 amino acids. The CDR3 nucleotides read TGTGCCAGCAGCGTAGCACCGCGGGGGACCTCCTACAATGAGCAGTTCTTC. It codes for CASSVAPRGTSYNEQFF.

This clone has only one observation. Within the sample, other DNA sequences also encode this same CDR3. This chain links TRBV14 with TRBJ1-2; TRBD1 agrees at 8 bases. This CDR3 spans 14 amino acids. Germline V gene data show CDR1 as SGHDN and CDR2 as FVKESK. J gave up 2 bases and V 4 bases, and 3 bases lay outside the gene matches. As DNA, the CDR3 is TGTGCCAGCAGCCCCCGACAGGGGAACTATGGCTACACCTTC. Protein: CASSPRQGNYGYTF.

The V gene is TRBV7-2, the J gene TRBJ1-2; TRBD1 might be the D (6 bases). Trimming stripped 4 bases from V and 4 bases from J, with 13 bases between. Germline lookup yields CDR1 SGHTA and CDR2 FQGNSA. The CDR3 is 14 residues long. The DNA of the CDR3 is TGTGCCAGCAGCTACCGGGACATATTCTATGGCTACACCTTC. Amino acid sequence: CASSYRDIFYGYTF.